This T cell receptor beta chain was observed in a study of blood T cell repertoires in COVID-19. Looking at the study overall: Samples taken during acute and convalescent COVID-19 were collected in the United States, Italy and Spain. T cells, B-cell-depleted T cells, or PBMCs provided the cDNA or gDNA that served as material.

Per the original data handling: Amplifying reference gene primers gave estimates of nucleated cell counts. TCRdb's copy holds only in-frame clones and misses some; the assay was immunoSEQ multiplex PCR. V and J calls and clone size are given by that table; D and trimming were obtained from the DNA. In the table there are approximately 67,000 clones, around 88% of which are singletons. The specimen was peripheral blood. This clonotype was obtained from a woman of 80 years or more with acute or convalescent COVID-19.

As DNA, the CDR3 is TGTGCCACCAGCGGTGGCAGGGAAAATCAGCCCCAGCATTTT. Translated: CATSGGRENQPQHF. This sequence joins TRBV15 and TRBJ1-5; D may be TRBD1 (5 bases). Trimming left V 5 bases short and J 4 bases short, with 12 bases between. CDR3 size: 14 residues. Looked up from germline, CDR1 is LNHNV and CDR2 is YYDKDF (reference sequence).